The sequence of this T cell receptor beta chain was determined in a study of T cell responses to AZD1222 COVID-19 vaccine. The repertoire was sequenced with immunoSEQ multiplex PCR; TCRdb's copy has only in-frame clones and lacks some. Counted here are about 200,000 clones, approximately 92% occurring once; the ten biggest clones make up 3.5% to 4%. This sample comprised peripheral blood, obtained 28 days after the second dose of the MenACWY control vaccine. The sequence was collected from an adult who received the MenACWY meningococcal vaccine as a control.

The CDR3 reads CASSYRTGLMEQYF. Written as DNA, the CDR3 is TGTGCCAGCAGCTACCGGACAGGGTTGATGGAGCAGTACTTC. The chain has TRBV7-2 and TRBJ2-7; 8 nucleotides line up with TRBD1. CDR1 SGHTA and CDR2 FQGNSA come from the germline V gene. V lost 4 bases, J lost 7 bases, and 9 bases stayed unmatched. The CDR3 contains 14 residues.